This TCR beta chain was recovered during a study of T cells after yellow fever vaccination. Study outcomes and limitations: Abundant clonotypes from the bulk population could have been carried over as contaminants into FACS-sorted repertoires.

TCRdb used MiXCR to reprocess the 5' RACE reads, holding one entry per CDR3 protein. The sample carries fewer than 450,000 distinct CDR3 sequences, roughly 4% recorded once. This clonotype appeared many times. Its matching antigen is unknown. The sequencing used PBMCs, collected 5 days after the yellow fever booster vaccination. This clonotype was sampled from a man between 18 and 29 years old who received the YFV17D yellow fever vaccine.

The CDR3 coding sequence is TGTGCCAGCAGCCGAGGCGGGGAGCTGTTTTTT. Its protein is CASSRGGELFF. The genes are TRBV7-3 and TRBJ2-2; D unclear. There are 11 residues in the CDR3. Per germline, CDR1 SGHTA and CDR2 FQGTGA. V lost 5 bases and J 7 bases, leaving 5 bases between the germline ends. The full variable domain, its missing parts supplied by reference TRBV7-3 and TRBJ2-2, is GAGVSQTPSNKVTEKGKYVELRCDPISGHTALYWYRQSLGQGPEFLIYFQGTGAADDSGLPNDRFFAVRPEGSVSTLKIQRTERGDSAVYLCASSRGGELFFGEGSRLTVL.